This T cell receptor (beta chain) emerged from a study of tumor-infiltrating lymphocytes in oesophageal squamous cell carcinoma. V lost 2 bases and J 4 bases, leaving 9 bases between the germline ends. The CDR3 extends over 15 amino acids. Per germline, CDR1 SEHNR and CDR2 FQNEAQ (reference sequence). This clonotype is deemed medium-sized. MiXCR, run by TCRdb on the PCR reads, gives a single entry per CDR3 protein. Found here are under 6,500 distinct CDR3 sequences, 13% to 15% of them singletons; the top ten hold 23%. The origin of this receptor is a male donor with esophageal squamous cell carcinoma. The sample was normal esophageal tissue next to the tumor. The rearrangement joins TRBV7-9 to TRBJ2-6; D is unresolved. The CDR3 sequence: CASSLSESGANVLTF. CDR3 sequence (DNA): TGTGCCAGCAGCTTATCCGAGTCCGGGGCCAACGTCCTGACTTTC.